This T cell receptor beta chain was identified during a study of cytomegalovirus exposure and HLA in healthy donors. Broader study findings: Later, TCR association rates were found to vary by HLA locus, highest for DRB1 and lowest for HLA-C. Cytomegalovirus association was listed for approximately 150 TCR beta chains.

CDR3 length: 14 residues. V shed 8 bases, J shed 4 bases, and the junction held 10 bases outside the gene matches. Germline V gene sequence: CDR1 MNHEY, CDR2 SVGAGI. Vbeta (60) and Jbeta (13) primers were used in the PCR. Original processing methods: Among the unique TCR beta chains that a later analysis counted, about 81 million in all, 10 million to 14 million were shared. Using immunoSEQ multiplex PCR, the repertoire was profiled, and TCRdb retains in-frame clones only, with some absent. That table furnishes V, J and clone size, whereas the DNA furnished D and trimming. The sample contains around 120,000 clones, approximately 72% of which appear only once. With regard to this clone: What it recognizes is unknown.

The sequencing sample was made of PBMCs. V usage is TRBV6-5 and J usage is TRBJ1-1; 7 bases are shared with TRBD1. This clonotype was sampled from a woman aged 45-65 years in good health and CMV-seropositive. CDR3 region: CASSIQGVGTEAFF. The CDR3 nucleotides are TGTGCCAGCTCCATTCAGGGGGTGGGCACTGAAGCTTTCTTT.